These 13 T cell receptor beta chains share one sample of origin, sequenced in a study of blood T cells in healthy people across ages. Alongside a J-beta primer mix, a sample-barcoded 5' primer served in a second PCR lasting about 7 to 11 cycles. One entry per CDR3 protein, called by TCRdb with MiXCR from the 5' RACE reads. The sample includes 600,000 to 850,000 distinct CDR3 sequences, 25% of them seen just once. Another study also made use of these data, one on T cells of mothers and their children.

Sequenced material: blood. The receptors here all came from a boy between 5 and 17 years old in good health.

The chain recombines TRBV28 with TRBJ2-4; D ambiguous. The germline V and J ends were trimmed by 8 bases and 3 bases, with 11 bases remaining between them. CDR1 and CDR2 (germline): MDHEN, SYDVKM. The length of the CDR3 is 13 residues. The CDR3 here is CASETSNKNIQYF. The DNA of the CDR3 is TGTGCCAGCGAAACCTCTAACAAAAACATTCAGTACTTC.

This rearrangement joins TRBV12-3 or TRBV12-4 to TRBJ1-3, with no clear D. This CDR3 has 12 amino acids. V lost 7 bases and J 0 bases, leaving 4 bases between the germline ends. CDR3 protein: CASTVSGNTIYF. In nucleotides, the CDR3 is TGTGCCAGCACCGTCTCTGGAAACACCATATATTTT.

The chain carries TRBV7-9 and TRBJ2-3; no clear D gene. CDR1 is SEHNR, CDR2 FQNEAQ, per germline (reference sequence). This CDR3 is 12 amino acids long. V was cut by 4 bases and J by 6 bases, with 8 bases left in between. In DNA, the CDR3 is TGTGCCAGCAGCTCCTCCTGGGATACGCAGTATTTT. Amino acid sequence: CASSSSWDTQYF.

V usage is TRBV21-1 and J usage is TRBJ2-7; the table's D gene call, TRBD2, was not cross checked with the DNA. TRBV21-1 has pseudogene status. The CDR3 spans 17 residues. The CDR3 spells CASSPLRRVKVPYEQYF. The CDR3, as DNA: TGTGCCAGCAGCCCGCTACGGAGGGTAAAGGTGCCCTACGAGCAGTACTTC.

This clonotype occurred a few times. This sequence joins TRBV7-6 and TRBJ2-1; 13 nucleotides match TRBD2. J was trimmed by 7 bases and V by 1 base; bases with no gene match: 4. The CDR3 covers 16 residues. Germline assignment: CDR1 SGHVS and CDR2 FNYEAQ. The CDR3 spells CASSLGAGLAGNEQFF. The CDR3 DNA reads TGTGCCAGCAGCTTAGGCGCGGGACTAGCGGGGAATGAGCAGTTCTTC.

The chain joins TRBV9 to TRBJ2-5; 13 bases match TRBD2. The J call is in doubt because the DNA end fits TRBJ2-7 better. The CDR3 sequence is 16 residues long. Germline V lookup: CDR1 SGDLS, CDR2 YYNGEE. The CDR3 DNA is TGTGCCAGCAGCCCTCAGGGACTAGCGGGAACCTACGAGCAGTACTTC. Protein sequence: CASSPQGLAGTYEQYF.

The chain couples TRBV29-1 to TRBJ2-1, with D perhaps matching TRBD1 (6 bases). Trimming removed 6 bases from V and 3 bases from J, with 15 bases in between. In germline, CDR1 is SQVTM, CDR2 ANQGSEA. The CDR3 contains 14 residues. CDR3 nucleotide sequence: TGCAGCGTGGCCCGAGGGGGAGTCTACAATGAGCAGTTCTTC. It codes for CSVARGGVYNEQFF.

The V call is TRBV7-9, the J call TRBJ2-7; D may be TRBD1 (6 bases). V lost 0 bases, J lost 7 bases, and 13 bases lay in between. The CDR3 is 14 amino acids. CDR1 is SEHNR and CDR2 is FQNEAQ in the germline V gene (reference sequence). The CDR3 DNA follows: TGTGCCAGCAGCTTAGCTGCAGGGGACCGAGAGCAGTACTTC. As protein: CASSLAAGDREQYF.

This clonotype was detected only a few times. The rearrangement joins TRBV9 to TRBJ2-6, with 11 positions matching TRBD1. CDR3 length equals 19 residues. Germline V gene lookup returns CDR1 SGDLS and CDR2 YYNGEE. Germline trimming cut 3 bases from V and 2 bases from J; bases unmatched to any gene: 10. CDR3 sequence (DNA): TGTGCCAGCAGCGCCCTTCCCCGGGACAGGGGGACTGGGGCCAACGTCCTGACTTTC. It codes for CASSALPRDRGTGANVLTF.

CDR3 protein: CASSPRYFRDRVHNEQFF. For the CDR3, the DNA is TGCGCCAGCAGCCCTAGATATTTTCGGGACAGGGTTCACAATGAGCAGTTCTTC. The rearrangement joins TRBV4-1 to TRBJ2-1; 9 bases match TRBD1. CDR3 length: 18 amino acids. Germline V gene sequence: CDR1 MGHRA, CDR2 YSYEKL. J gave up 5 bases and V 4 bases, and 15 bases lay outside the gene matches.

This clonotype was picked up a small number of times. The V and J genes are TRBV29-1 and TRBJ2-1; 11 positions agree with TRBD2. Germline V CDR1 and CDR2: SQVTM, ANQGSEA. The length of the CDR3 is 14 residues. The V gene end was trimmed by 8 bases and the J gene end by 5 bases; junction bases not matched to a gene: 8. The CDR3 is CSLSGTSGNNEQFF. The CDR3 coding sequence is TGCAGCCTATCCGGGACTAGCGGAAACAATGAGCAGTTCTTC.

The chain is built from TRBV29-1 and TRBJ2-5; 7 bases match TRBD2. The J call could be wrong; TRBJ2-1 is a better fit for the DNA end. CDR3 length equals 15 residues. Germline V gene lookup returns CDR1 SQVTM and CDR2 ANQGSEA. In DNA, the CDR3 is TGCAGCGTTGTAGGTGGCGAGCGGGAACTCCATGAGCAGTTCTTC. As protein: CSVVGGERELHEQFF.

This clonotype was seen many times. This rearrangement joins TRBV29-1 to TRBJ2-5; no clear D. The V end lost 0 bases, the J end lost 4 bases, and 3 bases lay between the germline ends. The CDR3 consists of 11 residues. CDR1 is SQVTM and CDR2 is ANQGSEA in the germline V gene. The CDR3 DNA reads as TGCAGCGTTGAAGAAGGAGAGACCCAGTACTTC. It encodes CSVEEGETQYF.